The clone carrying this TCR beta chain was detected many times. Antigen specificity is unknown. After removal of 5 bases from V and 6 bases from J, the junction contained 7 bases not matched to a gene. The CDR3 has 14 residues. The germline CDR1 and CDR2 sequences are SQVTM and ANQGSEA. Making the TCR beta libraries involved quantitative 5'-RACE with molecular barcodes. TCRdb redid the calling of the 5' RACE reads with MiXCR, one entry per CDR3 protein. The data hold 150,000 to 200,000 distinct CDR3 sequences, with about 17% observed a single time. These data belong to a study of CD8 T cells in ankylosing spondylitis. Study findings and constraints: Reportedly, matched ankylosing spondylitis synovial fluid was significantly enriched for disease-linked clones.

The TCR originated in a male donor with ankylosing spondylitis or in good health (not recorded which). Specimen: blood, either unsorted or a sorted T cell fraction (not recorded which). The V gene is TRBV29-1, the J gene TRBJ1-6; 7 bases line up with TRBD1. CDR3 residues: CSVSGGQTNSPLHF. The CDR3 bases are TGCAGCGTTTCCGGGGGACAGACTAATTCACCCCTCCACTTT.